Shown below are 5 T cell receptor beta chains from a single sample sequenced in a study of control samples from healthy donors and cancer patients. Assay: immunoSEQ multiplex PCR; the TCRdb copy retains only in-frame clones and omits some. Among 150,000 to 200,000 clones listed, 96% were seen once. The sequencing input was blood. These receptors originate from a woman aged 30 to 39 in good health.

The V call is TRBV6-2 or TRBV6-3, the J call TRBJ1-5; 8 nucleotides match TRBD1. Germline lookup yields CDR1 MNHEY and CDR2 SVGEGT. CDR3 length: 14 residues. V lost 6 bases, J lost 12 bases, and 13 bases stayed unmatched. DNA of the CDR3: TGTGCCAGCAGCTCGGGACAGGTTACTTACATCCAGCATTTT. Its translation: CASSSGQVTYIQHF.

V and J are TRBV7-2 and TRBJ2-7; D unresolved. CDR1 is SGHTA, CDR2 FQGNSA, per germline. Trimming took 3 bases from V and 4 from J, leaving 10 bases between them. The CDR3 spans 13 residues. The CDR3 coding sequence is TGTGCCAGCAGCTTCGGGCCCCTTTACGAGCAGTACTTC. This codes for CASSFGPLYEQYF.

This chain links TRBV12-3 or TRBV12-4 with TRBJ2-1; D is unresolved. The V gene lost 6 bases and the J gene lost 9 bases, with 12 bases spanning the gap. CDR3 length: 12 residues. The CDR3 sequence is CASSRFPGEQFF. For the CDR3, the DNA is TGTGCCAGCAGCAGATTCCCCGGTGAGCAGTTCTTC.

The CDR3 DNA sequence: TGTGCCAGCAGTTCCAGACAGAACTATGGCTACACCTTC. Residues: CASSSRQNYGYTF. J is TRBJ1-2 and V is TRBV27; D is perhaps TRBD1 (5 bases). The germline gives CDR1 MNHEY, CDR2 SMNVEV (reference sequence). This CDR3 has 13 residues. V lost 4 bases, J lost 2 bases, and 8 bases lay in between.

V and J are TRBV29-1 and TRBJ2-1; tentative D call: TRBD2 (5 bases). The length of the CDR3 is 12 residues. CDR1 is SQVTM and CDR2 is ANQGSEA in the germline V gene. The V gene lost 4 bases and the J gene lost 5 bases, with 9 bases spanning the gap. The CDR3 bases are TGCAGCGTTGTACGAGGGAACAATGAGCAGTTCTTC. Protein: CSVVRGNNEQFF.